This paragraph covers one T cell receptor beta chain sequence. Using RNA template, CDR3s of TCR alpha and beta were amplified with iRepertoire arm-PCR. TCRdb analysed the multiplex PCR reads with MiXCR anew, one entry per CDR3 protein. Among a few hundred thousand distinct CDR3 sequences, roughly two fifths were seen once, and the ten largest hold more than 10%. The V gene's germline CDR1 is SGHVS and CDR2 FNYEAQ. Trimming stripped 5 bases from V and 1 base from J, with 12 bases between. The CDR3 is 14 amino acids. The record originates from a study of glioma-infiltrating T cells. The chain links TRBV7-6 to TRBJ2-7, with D tentatively TRBD2 (5 bases). This clonotype was sampled from a human donor with low-grade glioma or glioblastoma, undergoing nonglioma brain surgery, or in good health (not recorded which). The sequencing input was glioma tissue, nonneoplastic brain tissue, or PBMCs (not recorded which). Here the CDR3 DNA reads TGTGCCAGCAGCCCACGAGGGATATCCTACGAGCAGTACTTC. It is translated as CASSPRGISYEQYF.